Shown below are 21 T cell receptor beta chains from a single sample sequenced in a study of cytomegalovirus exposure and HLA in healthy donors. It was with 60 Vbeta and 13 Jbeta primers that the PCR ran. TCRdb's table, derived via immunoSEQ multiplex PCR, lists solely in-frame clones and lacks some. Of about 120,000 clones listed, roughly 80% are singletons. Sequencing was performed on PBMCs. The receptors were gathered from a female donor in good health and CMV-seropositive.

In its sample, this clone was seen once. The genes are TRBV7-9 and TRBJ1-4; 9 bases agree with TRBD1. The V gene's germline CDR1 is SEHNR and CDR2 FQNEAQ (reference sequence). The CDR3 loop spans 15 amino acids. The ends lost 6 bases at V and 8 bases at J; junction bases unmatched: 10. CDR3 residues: CASSFGTGHQEKLFF. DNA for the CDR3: TGTGCCAGCAGTTTCGGGACAGGGCATCAGGAAAAACTGTTTTTT.

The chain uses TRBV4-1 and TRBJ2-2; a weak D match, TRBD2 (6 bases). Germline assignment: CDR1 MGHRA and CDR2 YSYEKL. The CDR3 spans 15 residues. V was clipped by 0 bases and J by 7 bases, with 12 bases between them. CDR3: CASSQERPTSGELFF. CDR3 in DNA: TGCGCCAGCAGCCAAGAGAGGCCGACTAGCGGGGAGCTGTTTTTT.

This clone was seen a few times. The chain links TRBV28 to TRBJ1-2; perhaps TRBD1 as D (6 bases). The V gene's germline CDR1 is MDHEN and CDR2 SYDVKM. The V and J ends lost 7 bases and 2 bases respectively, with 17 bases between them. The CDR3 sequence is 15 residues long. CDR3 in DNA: TGTGCCAGCACCTCGCCCGGGGGGCGCAACTATGGCTACACCTTC. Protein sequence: CASTSPGGRNYGYTF.

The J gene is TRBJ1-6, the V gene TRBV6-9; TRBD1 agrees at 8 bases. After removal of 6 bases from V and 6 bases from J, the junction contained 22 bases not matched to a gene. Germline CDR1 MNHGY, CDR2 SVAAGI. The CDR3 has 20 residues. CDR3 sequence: CASSAWGGRPKTGANSPLHF. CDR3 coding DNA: TGTGCCAGCAGCGCATGGGGGGGGAGGCCTAAGACAGGGGCTAATTCACCCCTCCACTTT.

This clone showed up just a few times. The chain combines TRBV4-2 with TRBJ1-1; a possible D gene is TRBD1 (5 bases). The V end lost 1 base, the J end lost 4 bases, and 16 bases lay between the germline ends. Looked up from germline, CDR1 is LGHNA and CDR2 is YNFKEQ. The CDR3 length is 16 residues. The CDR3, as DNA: TGTGCCAGCAGCCAAGCGCGGGGGGAAATAAGCACTGAAGCTTTCTTT. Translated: CASSQARGEISTEAFF.

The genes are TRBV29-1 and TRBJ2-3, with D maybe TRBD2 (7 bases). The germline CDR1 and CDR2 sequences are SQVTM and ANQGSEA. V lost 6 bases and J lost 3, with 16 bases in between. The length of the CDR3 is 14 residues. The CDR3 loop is CSVALRGGTDTQYF. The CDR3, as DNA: TGCAGCGTAGCTCTAAGGGGGGGTACAGATACGCAGTATTTT.

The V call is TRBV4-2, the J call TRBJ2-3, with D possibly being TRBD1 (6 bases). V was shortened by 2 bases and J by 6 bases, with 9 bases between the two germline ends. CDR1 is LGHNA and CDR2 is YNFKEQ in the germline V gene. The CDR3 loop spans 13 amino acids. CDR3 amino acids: CASSQRTVDTQYF. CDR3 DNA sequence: TGTGCCAGCAGCCAAAGGACAGTGGATACGCAGTATTTT.

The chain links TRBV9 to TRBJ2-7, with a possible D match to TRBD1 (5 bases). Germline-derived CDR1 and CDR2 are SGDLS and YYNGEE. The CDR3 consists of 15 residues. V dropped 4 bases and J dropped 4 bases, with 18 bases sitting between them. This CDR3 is CASSPRRGDEYEQYF. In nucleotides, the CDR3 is TGTGCCAGCAGCCCCCGTAGGGGTGACGAGTACGAGCAGTACTTC.

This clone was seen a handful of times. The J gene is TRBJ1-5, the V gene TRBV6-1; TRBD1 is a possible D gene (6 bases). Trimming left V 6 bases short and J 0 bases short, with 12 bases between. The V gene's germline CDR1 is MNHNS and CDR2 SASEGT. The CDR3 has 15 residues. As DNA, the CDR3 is TGTGCCAGCAGACCCTCAGGGGATAGCAATCAGCCCCAGCATTTT. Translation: CASRPSGDSNQPQHF.

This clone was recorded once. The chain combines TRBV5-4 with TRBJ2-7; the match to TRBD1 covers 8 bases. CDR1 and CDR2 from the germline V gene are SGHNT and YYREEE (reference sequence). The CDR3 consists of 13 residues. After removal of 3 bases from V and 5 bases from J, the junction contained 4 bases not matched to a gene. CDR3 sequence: CASSSGQADEQYF. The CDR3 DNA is TGTGCCAGCAGCTCGGGACAGGCGGACGAGCAGTACTTC.

The chain's CDR3 is CASSMGVGTEAFF. The CDR3 DNA follows: TGTGCCAGTAGTATGGGAGTGGGCACTGAAGCTTTCTTT. The V and J genes are TRBV19 and TRBJ1-1, with D unclear. Trimming stripped 3 bases from V and 4 bases from J, with 9 bases between. From germline, CDR1 is LNHDA and CDR2 SQIVND (reference sequence). This CDR3 has 13 amino acids.

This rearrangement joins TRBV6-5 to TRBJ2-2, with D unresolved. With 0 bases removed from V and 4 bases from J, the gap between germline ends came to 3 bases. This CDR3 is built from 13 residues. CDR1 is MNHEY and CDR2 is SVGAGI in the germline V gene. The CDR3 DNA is TGTGCCAGCAGTTACTCCTTCACCGGGGAGCTGTTTTTT. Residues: CASSYSFTGELFF.

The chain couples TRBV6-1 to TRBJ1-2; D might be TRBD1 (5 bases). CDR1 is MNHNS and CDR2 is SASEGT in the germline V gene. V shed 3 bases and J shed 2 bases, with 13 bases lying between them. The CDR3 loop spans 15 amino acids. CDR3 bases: TGTGCCAGCAGTGACTATCGGGCAGGGAACTATGGCTACACCTTC. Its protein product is CASSDYRAGNYGYTF.

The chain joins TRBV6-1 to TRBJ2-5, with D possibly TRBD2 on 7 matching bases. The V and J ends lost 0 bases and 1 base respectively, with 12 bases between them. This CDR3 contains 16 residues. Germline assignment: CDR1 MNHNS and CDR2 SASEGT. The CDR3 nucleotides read TGTGCCAGCAGTGAAGCTACGGGGGGCCGCCAAGAGACCCAGTACTTC. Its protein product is CASSEATGGRQETQYF.

The CDR3 DNA reads as TGTGCCTGGAGTGTAAAGGGGAATTATTCACCCCTCCACTTT. Protein sequence: CAWSVKGNYSPLHF. The V gene is TRBV30, the J gene TRBJ1-6, with D tentatively TRBD1 (5 bases). Germline values: CDR1 GTSNPN, CDR2 SVGIG (reference sequence). CDR3 size: 14 residues. Trimming removed 0 bases from V and 8 bases from J, with 11 bases in between.

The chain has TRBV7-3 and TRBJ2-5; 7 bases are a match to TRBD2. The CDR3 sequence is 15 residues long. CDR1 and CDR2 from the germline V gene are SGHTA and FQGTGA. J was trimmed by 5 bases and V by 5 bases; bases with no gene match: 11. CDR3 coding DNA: TGTGCCAGCAGCCAAGCGGGGAGGGGTGTGGAGACCCAGTACTTC. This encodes CASSQAGRGVETQYF.

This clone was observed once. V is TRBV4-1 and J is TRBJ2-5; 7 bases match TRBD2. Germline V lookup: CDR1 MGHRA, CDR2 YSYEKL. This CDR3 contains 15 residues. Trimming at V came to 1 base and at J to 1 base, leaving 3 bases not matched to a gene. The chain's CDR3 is CASSQGTGGQETQYF. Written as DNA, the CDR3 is TGCGCCAGCAGCCAAGGCACGGGAGGCCAAGAGACCCAGTACTTC.

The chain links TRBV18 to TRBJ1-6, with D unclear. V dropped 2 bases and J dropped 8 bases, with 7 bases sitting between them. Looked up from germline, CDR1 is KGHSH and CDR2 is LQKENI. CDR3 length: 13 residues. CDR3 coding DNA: TGTGCCAGCTCACCATCTACTCATTCACCCCTCCACTTT. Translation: CASSPSTHSPLHF.

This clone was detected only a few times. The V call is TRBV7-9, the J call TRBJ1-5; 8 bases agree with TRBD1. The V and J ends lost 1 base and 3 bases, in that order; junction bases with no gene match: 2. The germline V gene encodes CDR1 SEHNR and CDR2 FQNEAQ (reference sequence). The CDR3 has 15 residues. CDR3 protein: CASSLGTGINQPQHF. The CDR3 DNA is TGTGCCAGCAGCTTAGGGACAGGGATCAATCAGCCCCAGCATTTT. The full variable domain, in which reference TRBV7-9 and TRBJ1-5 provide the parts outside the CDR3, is DTGVSQNPRHKITKRGQNVTFRCDPISEHNRLYWYRQTLGQGPEFLTYFQNEAQLEKSRLLSDRFSAERPKGSFSTLEIQRTEQGDSAMYLCASSLGTGINQPQHFGDGTRLSIL.

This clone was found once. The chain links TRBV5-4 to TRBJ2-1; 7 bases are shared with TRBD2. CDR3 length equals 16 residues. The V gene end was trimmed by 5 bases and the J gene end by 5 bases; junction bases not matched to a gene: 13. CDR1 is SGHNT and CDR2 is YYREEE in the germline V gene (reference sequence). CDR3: CASSPASGGIHNEQFF. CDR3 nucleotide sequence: TGTGCCAGCAGTCCTGCCTCGGGGGGAATTCACAATGAGCAGTTCTTC.

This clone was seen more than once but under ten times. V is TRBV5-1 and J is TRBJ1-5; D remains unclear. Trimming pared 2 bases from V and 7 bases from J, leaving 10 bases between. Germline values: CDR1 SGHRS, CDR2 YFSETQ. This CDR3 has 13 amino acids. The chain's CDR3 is CASSLLVGQPQHF. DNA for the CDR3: TGCGCCAGCAGCTTACTAGTAGGGCAGCCCCAGCATTTT.